One sample yielded the 2 T cell receptor beta chains listed below, sequenced in a study of blood T cell repertoires in COVID-19. The repertoire was sequenced with immunoSEQ multiplex PCR; TCRdb's copy has only in-frame clones and lacks some. Counted here are roughly 300,000 clones, approximately 85% occurring once; the ten biggest clones make up about an eighth. The specimen was peripheral blood. Source of these receptors: a human donor in a cohort sampled during active COVID-19.

The V call is TRBV7-2, the J call TRBJ2-1, with D perhaps TRBD2 (5 bases). The V end was cut by 5 bases, the J end by 8 bases, with 19 bases between. The CDR3 covers 15 residues. The V gene's germline CDR1 is SGHTA and CDR2 FQGNSA. CDR3 loop: CASSLRVGGGYEQFF. The CDR3 DNA is TGTGCCAGCAGCCTTCGGGTCGGAGGCGGATATGAGCAGTTCTTC.

In its sample, this clone was seen once. The chain joins TRBV6-4 to TRBJ1-1, with D possibly being TRBD1 (6 bases). This CDR3 spans 13 amino acids. CDR1 is MRHNA, CDR2 SNTAGT, per germline. Trimming took off 6 bases at V and 1 base at J, with 9 bases between the two ends. CDR3 in amino acids: CASSRTENTEAFF. In DNA, the CDR3 is TGTGCCAGCAGCCGGACAGAGAACACTGAAGCTTTCTTT.